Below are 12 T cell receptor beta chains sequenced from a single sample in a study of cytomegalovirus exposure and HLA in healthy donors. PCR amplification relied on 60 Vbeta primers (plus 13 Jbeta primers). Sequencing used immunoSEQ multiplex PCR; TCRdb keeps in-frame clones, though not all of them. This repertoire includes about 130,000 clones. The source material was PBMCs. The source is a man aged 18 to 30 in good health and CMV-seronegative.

The CDR3 DNA follows: TGCGCCAGCAGCAGACAGGTGAACAATGAGCAGTTCTTC. It is translated as CASSRQVNNEQFF. The chain links TRBV5-1 to TRBJ2-1; tentative D call: TRBD1 (6 bases). Germline lookup yields CDR1 SGHRS and CDR2 YFSETQ. The length of the CDR3 is 13 residues. Between the trimmed V and J ends, which lost 4 bases and 5 bases, there was a span of 10 bases.

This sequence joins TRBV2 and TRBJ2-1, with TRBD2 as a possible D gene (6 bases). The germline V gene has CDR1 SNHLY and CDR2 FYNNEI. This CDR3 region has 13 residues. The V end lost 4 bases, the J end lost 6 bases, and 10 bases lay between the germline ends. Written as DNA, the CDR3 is TGTGCCAGCAGTGGAGGGACTGTCAATGAGCAGTTCTTC. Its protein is CASSGGTVNEQFF.

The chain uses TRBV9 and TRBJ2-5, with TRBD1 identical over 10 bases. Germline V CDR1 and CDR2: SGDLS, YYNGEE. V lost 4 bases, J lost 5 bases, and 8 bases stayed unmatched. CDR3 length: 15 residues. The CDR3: CASSYRQGALETQYF. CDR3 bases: TGTGCCAGCAGCTACCGACAGGGGGCGCTTGAGACCCAGTACTTC.

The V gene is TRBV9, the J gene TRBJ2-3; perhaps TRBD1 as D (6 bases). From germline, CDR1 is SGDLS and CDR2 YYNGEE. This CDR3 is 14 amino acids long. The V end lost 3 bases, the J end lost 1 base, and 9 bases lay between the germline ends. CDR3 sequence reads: CASSAEGGTDTQYF. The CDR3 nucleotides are TGTGCCAGCAGCGCCGAGGGGGGCACAGATACGCAGTATTTT.

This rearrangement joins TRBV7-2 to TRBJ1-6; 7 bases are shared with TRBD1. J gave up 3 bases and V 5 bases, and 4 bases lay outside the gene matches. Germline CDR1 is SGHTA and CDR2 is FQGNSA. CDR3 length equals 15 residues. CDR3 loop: CASSRDSNYNSPLHF. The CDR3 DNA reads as TGTGCCAGCAGCCGGGACAGCAACTATAATTCACCCCTCCACTTT.

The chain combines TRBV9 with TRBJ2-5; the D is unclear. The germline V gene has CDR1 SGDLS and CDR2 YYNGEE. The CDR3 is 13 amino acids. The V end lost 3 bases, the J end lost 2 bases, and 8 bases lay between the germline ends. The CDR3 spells CASSGSRQETQYF. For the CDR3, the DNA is TGTGCCAGCAGCGGTAGTCGACAAGAGACCCAGTACTTC.

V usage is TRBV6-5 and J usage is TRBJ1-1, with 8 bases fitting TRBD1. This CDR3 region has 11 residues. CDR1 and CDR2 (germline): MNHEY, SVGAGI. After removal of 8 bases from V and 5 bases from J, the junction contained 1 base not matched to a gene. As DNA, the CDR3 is TGTGCCAGCCGGACAGGGACTGAAGCTTTCTTT. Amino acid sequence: CASRTGTEAFF.

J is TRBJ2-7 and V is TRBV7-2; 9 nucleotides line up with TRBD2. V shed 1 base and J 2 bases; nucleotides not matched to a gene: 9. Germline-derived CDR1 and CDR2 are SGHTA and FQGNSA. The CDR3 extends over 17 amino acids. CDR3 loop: CASSLVGVPSGAYEQYF. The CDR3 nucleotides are TGTGCCAGCAGCTTAGTGGGTGTCCCTAGCGGGGCCTACGAGCAGTACTTC.

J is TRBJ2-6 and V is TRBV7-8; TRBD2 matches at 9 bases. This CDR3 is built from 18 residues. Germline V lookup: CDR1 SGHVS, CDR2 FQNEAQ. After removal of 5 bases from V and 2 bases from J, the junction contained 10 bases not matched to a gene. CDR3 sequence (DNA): TGTGCCAGCAGCGAAAGACGGGCGGGGGGGCCTGGGGCCAACGTCCTGACTTTC. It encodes CASSERRAGGPGANVLTF.

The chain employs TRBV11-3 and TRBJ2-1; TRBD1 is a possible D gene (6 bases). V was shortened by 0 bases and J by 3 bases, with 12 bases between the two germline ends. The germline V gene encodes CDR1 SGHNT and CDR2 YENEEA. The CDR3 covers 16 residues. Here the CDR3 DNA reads TGTGCCAGCAGCTTAGAACAGGGTGGGAACTACAATGAGCAGTTCTTC. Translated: CASSLEQGGNYNEQFF.

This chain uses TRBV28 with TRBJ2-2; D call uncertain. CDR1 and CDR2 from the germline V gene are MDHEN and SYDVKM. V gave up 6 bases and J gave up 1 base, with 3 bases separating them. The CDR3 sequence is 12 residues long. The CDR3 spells CASSLNTGELFF. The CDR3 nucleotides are TGTGCCAGCAGCTTGAACACCGGGGAGCTGTTTTTT.

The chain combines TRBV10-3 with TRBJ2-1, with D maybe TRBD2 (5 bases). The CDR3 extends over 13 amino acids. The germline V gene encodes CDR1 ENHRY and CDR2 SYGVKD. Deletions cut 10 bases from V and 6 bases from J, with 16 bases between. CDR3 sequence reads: CATSLDYLNEQFF. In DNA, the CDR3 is TGTGCCACCTCCCTTGACTATCTCAATGAGCAGTTCTTC.